This TCR beta chain originates from a study of neurological immune-mediated disorders. The study's findings and limits: Multiple sclerosis was found to have the least TCR clonal expansion, below healthy controls, and HTLV-1-associated myelopathy the most. CDR3 amino acid sequences of expanded clones were not shared across subjects, a result suggesting private repertoires in all groups. The phylogenetic placement of 18 of 34 multiple sclerosis patients' repertoires in one related-CDR3 cluster constitutes a possible signature.

TCRdb re-called the 5' RACE reads through MiXCR, storing one row per CDR3 protein. The table lists tens of thousands of distinct CDR3 sequences, 3.6% of them singletons. Germline loops: CDR1 SGDLS, CDR2 YYNGEE. CDR3 length equals 14 residues. V was trimmed by 2 bases and J by 4 bases, leaving 12 bases between them. This clonotype has a count of ten or more. Its cognate antigen is unknown. Sequencing used PBMCs. The chain combines TRBV9 with TRBJ1-1, with a tentative D call TRBD1 (5 bases). This receptor was taken from a man younger than 40 with multiple sclerosis. Here the CDR3 DNA reads TGTGCCAGCAGCGTGGGGACGGGGGGCACTGAAGCTTTCTTT. Residues: CASSVGTGGTEAFF.